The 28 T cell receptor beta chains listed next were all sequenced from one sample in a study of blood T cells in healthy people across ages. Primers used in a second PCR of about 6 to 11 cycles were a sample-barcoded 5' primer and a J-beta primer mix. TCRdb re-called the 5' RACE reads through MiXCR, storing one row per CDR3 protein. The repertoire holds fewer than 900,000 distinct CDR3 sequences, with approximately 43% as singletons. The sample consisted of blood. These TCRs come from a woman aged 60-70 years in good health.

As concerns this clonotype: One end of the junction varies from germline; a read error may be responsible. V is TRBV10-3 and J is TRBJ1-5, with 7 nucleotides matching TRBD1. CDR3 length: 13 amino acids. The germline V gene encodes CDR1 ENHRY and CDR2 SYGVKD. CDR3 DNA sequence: TGTGCCATCAGGGGACAGCCCAATCAGCCCCCGCATTTT. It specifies CAIRGQPNQPPHF.

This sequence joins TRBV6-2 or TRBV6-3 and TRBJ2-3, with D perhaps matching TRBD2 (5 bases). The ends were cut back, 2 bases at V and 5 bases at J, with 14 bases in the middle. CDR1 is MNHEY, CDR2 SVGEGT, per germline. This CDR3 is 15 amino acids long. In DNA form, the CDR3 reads TGTGCCAGCAGTTACATCCGGATAGAGGGAGATACGCAGTATTTT. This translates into CASSYIRIEGDTQYF.

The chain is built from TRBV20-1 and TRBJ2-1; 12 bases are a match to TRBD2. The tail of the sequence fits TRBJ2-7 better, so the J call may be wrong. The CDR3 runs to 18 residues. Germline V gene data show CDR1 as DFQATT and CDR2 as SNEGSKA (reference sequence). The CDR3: CSARGRLPLAGGGNEQYF. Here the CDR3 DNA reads TGCAGTGCTAGAGGACGACTGCCTCTAGCGGGAGGGGGAAATGAGCAGTACTTC.

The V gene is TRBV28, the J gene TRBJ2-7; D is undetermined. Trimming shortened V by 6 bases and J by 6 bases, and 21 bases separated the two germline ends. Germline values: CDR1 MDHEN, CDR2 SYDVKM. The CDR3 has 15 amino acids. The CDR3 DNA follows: TGTGCCAGCAGAACTAAACGGAATTGGTTTTCCGAGCAGTACTTC. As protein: CASRTKRNWFSEQYF.

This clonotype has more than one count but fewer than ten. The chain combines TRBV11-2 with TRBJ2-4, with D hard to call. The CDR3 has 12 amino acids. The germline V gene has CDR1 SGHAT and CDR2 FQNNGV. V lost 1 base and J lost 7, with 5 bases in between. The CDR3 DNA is TGTGCCAGCAGCTTAGTTGAGAACATTCAGTACTTC. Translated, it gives CASSLVENIQYF.

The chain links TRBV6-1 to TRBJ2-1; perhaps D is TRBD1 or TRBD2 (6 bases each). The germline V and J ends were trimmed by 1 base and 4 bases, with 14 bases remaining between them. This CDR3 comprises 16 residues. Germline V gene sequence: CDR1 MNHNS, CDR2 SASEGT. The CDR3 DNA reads TGTGCCAGCAGTGAAGAGGTTCGGGGGCCATACAATGAGCAGTTCTTC. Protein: CASSEEVRGPYNEQFF.

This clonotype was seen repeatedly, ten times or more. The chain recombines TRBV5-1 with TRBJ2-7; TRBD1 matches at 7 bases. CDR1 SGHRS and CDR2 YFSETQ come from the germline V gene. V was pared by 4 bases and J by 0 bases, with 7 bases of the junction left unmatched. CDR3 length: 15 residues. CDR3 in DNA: TGCGCCAGCAGCAATCGCCGGGACAGCTCCTACGAGCAGTACTTC. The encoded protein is CASSNRRDSSYEQYF. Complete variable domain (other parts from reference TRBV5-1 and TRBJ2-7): KAGVTQTPRYLIKTRGQQVTLSCSPISGHRSVSWYQQTPGQGLQFLFEYFSETQRNKGNFPGRFSGRQFSNSRSEMNVSTLELGDSALYLCASSNRRDSSYEQYFGPGTRLTVT.

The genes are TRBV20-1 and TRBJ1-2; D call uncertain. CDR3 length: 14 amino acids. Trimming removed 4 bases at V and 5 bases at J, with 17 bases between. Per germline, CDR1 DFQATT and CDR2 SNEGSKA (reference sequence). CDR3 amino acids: CSAKPVGSAYGYTF. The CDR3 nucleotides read TGCAGTGCTAAGCCGGTGGGGTCTGCTTATGGCTACACCTTC.

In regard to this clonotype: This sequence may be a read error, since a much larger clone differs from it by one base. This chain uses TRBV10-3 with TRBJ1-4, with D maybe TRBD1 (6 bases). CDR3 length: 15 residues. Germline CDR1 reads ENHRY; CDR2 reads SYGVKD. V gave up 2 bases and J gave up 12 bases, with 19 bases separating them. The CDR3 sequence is CAISEGQNVNGELFF. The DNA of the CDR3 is TGTGCCATCAGTGAGGGACAGAATGTAAATGGAGAACTGTTTTTT.

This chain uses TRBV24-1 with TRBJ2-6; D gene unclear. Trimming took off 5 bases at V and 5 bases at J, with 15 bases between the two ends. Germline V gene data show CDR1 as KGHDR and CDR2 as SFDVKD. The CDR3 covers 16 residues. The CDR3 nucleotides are TGTGCCACCAGTGGAGCCCGGGCTTCCAGGGCCAACGTCCTGACTTTC. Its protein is CATSGARASRANVLTF.

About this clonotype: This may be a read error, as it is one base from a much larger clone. The CDR3 sequence is CASSEGLDPSPGNEQFF. CDR3 nucleotide sequence: TGTGCCAGCAGTGAAGGTTTAGACCCATCACCTGGCAATGAGCAGTTCTTC. The chain combines TRBV6-1 with TRBJ2-1; unclear D gene. From germline, CDR1 is MNHNS and CDR2 SASEGT. V gave up 1 base and J gave up 6 bases, with 19 bases separating them. The length of the CDR3 is 17 residues.

The CDR3: CASTDRLNSPLHF. The DNA of the CDR3 is TGTGCCAGCACGGACAGGCTAAATTCACCCCTCCACTTT. This sequence joins TRBV6-6 and TRBJ1-6, with 7 positions matching TRBD1. Germline V CDR1 and CDR2: MNHNY, SVGAGI (reference sequence). This CDR3 spans 13 amino acids. Germline trimming cut 7 bases from V and 7 bases from J; bases unmatched to any gene: 4.

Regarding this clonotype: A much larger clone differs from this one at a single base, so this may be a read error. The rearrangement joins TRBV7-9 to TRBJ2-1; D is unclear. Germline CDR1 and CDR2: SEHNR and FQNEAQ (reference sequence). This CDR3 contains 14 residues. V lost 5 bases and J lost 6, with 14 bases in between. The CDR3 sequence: CASSANHPLNEQFF. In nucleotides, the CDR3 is TGTGCCAGCAGCGCGAACCATCCCCTCAATGAGCAGTTCTTC.

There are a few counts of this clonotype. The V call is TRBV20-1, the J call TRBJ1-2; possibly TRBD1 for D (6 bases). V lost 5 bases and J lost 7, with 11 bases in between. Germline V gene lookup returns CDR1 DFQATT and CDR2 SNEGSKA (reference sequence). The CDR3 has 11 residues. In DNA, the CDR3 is TGCAGTGCTTGGACAGCCTCTGGCTACACCTTC. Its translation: CSAWTASGYTF.

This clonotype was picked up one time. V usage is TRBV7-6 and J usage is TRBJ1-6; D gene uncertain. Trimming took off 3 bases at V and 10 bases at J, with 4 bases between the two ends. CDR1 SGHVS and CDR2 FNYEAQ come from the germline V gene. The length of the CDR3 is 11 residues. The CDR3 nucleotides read TGTGCCAGCAGCTTTACGTCACCCCTCCACTTT. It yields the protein CASSFTSPLHF.

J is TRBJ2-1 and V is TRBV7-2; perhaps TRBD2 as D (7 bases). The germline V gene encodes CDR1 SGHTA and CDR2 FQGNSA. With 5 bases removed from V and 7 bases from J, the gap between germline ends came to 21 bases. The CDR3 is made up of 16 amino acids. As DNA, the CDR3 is TGTGCCAGCAGCAAGGGGGGACGCGGGAGAGGGAATGAGCAGTTCTTC. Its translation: CASSKGGRGRGNEQFF. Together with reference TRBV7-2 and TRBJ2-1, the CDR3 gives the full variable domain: GAGVSQSPSNKVTEKGKDVELRCDPISGHTALYWYRQSLGQGLEFLIYFQGNSAPDKSGLPSDRFSAERTGGSVSTLTIQRTQQEDSAVYLCASSKGGRGRGNEQFFGPGTRLTVL.

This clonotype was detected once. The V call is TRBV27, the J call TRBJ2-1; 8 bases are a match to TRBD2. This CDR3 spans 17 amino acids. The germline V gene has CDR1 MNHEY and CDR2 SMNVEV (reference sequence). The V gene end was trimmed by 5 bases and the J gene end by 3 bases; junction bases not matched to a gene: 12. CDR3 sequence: CASSQRRAGDHYNEQFF. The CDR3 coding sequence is TGTGCCAGCAGTCAGAGACGAGCGGGAGACCACTACAATGAGCAGTTCTTC.

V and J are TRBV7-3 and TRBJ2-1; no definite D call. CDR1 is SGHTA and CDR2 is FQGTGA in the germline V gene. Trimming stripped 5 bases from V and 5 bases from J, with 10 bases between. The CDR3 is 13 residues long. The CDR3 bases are TGTGCCAGCAGCCCCGAGACACACAATGAGCAGTTCTTC. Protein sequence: CASSPETHNEQFF.

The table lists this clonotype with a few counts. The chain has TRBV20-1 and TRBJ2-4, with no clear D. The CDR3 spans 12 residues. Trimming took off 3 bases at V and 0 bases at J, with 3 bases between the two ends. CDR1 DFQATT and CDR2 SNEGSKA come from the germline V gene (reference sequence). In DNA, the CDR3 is TGCAGTGCTAGCCTAGCCAAAAACATTCAGTACTTC. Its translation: CSASLAKNIQYF.

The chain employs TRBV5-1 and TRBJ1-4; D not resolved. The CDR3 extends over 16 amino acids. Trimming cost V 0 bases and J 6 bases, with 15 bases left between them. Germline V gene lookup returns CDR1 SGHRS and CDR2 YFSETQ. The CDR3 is CASSLASGMSHEKLFF. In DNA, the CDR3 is TGCGCCAGCAGCTTGGCCTCGGGAATGTCGCATGAAAAACTGTTTTTT.

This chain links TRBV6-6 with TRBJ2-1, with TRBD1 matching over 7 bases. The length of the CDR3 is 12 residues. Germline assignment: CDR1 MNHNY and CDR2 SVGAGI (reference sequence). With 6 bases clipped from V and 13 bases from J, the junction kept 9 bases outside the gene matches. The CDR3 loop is CASRDQGETQFF. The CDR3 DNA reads TGTGCCAGCAGGGACCAGGGGGAGACCCAGTTCTTC.

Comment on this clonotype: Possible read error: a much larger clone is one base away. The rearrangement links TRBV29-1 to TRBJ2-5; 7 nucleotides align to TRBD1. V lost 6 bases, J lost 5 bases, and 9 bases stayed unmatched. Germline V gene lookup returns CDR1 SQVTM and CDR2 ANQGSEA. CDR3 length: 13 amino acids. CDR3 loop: CSVLTGRSETQYF. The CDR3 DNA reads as TGCAGCGTCCTGACAGGGCGGTCGGAGACCCAGTACTTC.

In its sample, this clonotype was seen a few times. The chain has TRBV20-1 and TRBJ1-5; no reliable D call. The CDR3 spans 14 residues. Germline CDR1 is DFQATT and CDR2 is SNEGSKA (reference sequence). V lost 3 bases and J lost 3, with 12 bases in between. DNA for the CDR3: TGCAGTGCTAGGGTTCCCCCCGACAATCAGCCCCAGCATTTT. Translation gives CSARVPPDNQPQHF.

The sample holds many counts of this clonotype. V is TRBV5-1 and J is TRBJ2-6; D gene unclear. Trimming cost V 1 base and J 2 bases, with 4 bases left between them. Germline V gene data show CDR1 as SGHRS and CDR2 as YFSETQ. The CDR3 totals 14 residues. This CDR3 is CASSLRAGANVLTF. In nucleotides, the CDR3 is TGCGCCAGCAGCTTGCGGGCTGGGGCCAACGTCCTGACTTTC.

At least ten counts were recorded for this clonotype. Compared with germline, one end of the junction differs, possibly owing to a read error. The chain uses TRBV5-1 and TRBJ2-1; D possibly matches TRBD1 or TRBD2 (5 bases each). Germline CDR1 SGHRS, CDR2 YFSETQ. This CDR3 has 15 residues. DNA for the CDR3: TGTGCCAGCAGTTTCGGGACGGTCTCCTACAATGAGCAGTTCTTC. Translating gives CASSFGTVSYNEQFF.

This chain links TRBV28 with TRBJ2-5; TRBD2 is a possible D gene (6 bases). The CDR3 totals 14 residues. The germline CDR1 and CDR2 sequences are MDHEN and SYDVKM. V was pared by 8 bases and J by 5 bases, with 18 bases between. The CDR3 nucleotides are TGTGCCAGCTACGGGGAGGCGGCGCGGGAGACCCAGTACTTC. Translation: CASYGEAARETQYF.

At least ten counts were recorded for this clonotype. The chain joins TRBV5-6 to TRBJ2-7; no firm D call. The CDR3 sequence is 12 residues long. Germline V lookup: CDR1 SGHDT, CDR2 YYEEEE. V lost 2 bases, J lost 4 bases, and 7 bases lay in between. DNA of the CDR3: TGTGCCAGCAGCTTTGCCCAGTACGAGCAGTACTTC. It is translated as CASSFAQYEQYF.

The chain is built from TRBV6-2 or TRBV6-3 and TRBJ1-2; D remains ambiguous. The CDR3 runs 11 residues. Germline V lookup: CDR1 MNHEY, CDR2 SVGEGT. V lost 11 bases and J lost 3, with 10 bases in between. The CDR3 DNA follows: TGTGCCGCAGACGGGGACTATGGCTACACCTTC. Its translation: CAADGDYGYTF.